Described below is a single T cell receptor beta chain sequence and its context. Its antigen is not identified. This may be a read error, as it is one base from a much larger clone. TCRdb keeps only in-frame clones here, not all; method: immunoSEQ multiplex PCR. The sample yields 400,000 to 500,000 clones, over 65% seen once. This CDR3 contains 13 residues. The germline V gene encodes CDR1 MGHDK and CDR2 SYGVNS. The V end lost 1 base, the J end lost 1 base, and 4 bases lay between the germline ends. The sample comes from a study of shared clonotypes between healthy human individuals. Across the whole study: In total, the donors were two women and a few men aged 18 to 49. General study results and limits: What limited the represented genetic and exposure-history diversity was the small number of donors.

The chain couples TRBV25-1 to TRBJ1-1; D is uncertain. The TCR originated in a woman aged 40 to 50 in good health. Some clones in this sample may be carry-over from other donors' samples. The sample taken for sequencing was PBMCs. In DNA, the CDR3 is TGTGCCAGCAGTGAATGGGAGAACACTGAAGCTTTCTTT. It translates to CASSEWENTEAFF.